This record covers a single T cell receptor beta chain. This clonotype was seen more than once but under ten times. This clone's antigen is unknown. There are no base qualities to consult, and no much larger clone falls within one base. This record comes from a study of response to subunit inactivated influenza vaccine (dated by TCRdb to the late 2010s). Background for the entire study: Deep quantitative T cell receptor repertoire profiling was used in the study to track responses to a trivalent subunit inactivated influenza vaccine. What the study reported, not specific to this receptor: It was suggested by the authors that each seasonal influenza vaccination may recruit only a limited number of new T cells.

Receptor amplification or capture employed RT-PCR. Sequencing relied on an Illumina HiSeq 2500. Starting from the raw public reads, TCRdb applied fastp trimming at Q25, assembled clones with MiXCR and retained in-frame beta chains. When rows share a CDR3 protein, they turn into one entry using the most common DNA and genes. The sample table records roughly 550,000 distinct CDR3 sequences; around 25% of these occur just once. The top ten hold under 3.5% of the sample. The CDR3 contains 15 residues, cysteine and phenylalanine counted. Left in the record is the CDR3 DNA by itself, 45 bases read in frame from the first base. Trimming takes 0 bases from V and 1 base from J, and the germline ends sit 10 bases apart. The germline V gene supplies CDR1 SGDLS and CDR2 YYNGEE. This sample also appeared in a second study, on T cells expressing NK-cell markers. As that second paper reports: The TCR beta cDNA libraries were made using 5'RACE template switching, a step that added both a universal primer site and unique molecular identifiers. Eight or nine donors provided sorted CD3+CD56+NKG2C+, CD3+CD56+NKG2C- and CD3+CD56-NKG2C+ T-cell subsets, whose TCR beta-chain repertoires were profiled. Of the eight sequenced donors, seven were found to be HCMV-seropositive and one was found to be HCMV-seronegative. In several experiments an anti-gammadeltaTCR antibody was added to restrict sorting to alphabetaTCR-expressing T cells. In six donors, the dominant CD3+CD56+NKG2C+ clonotypes ranked among the top 10 CD8+ clonotypes, making up roughly 1.0-7.0% of CD8+ T cells. Those dominant clonotypes were again the most abundant among CD3+CD56-NKG2C+ cells in several donors, at roughly 25-65%. Whether the expanded NKG2C-expressing T cell clones were specific for HCMV antigens was left unclear. The eight sequenced donors were randomly selected healthy volunteers, three men and five women. HCMV-specific IgG was detected in serum with a commercial ELISA kit to determine HCMV serostatus. Ficoll density gradient centrifugation was used to isolate peripheral blood mononuclear cells from blood. CD4+ and CD8+ T cells were isolated from PBMC by magnetic immunoseparation with Miltenyi isolation kits. cDNA synthesis was primed from the TCR beta constant segment, followed by two successive PCR amplification steps. Sequencing of the libraries produced 2 x 150 bp reads on Illumina HiSeq 2000/2500, MiSeq or NextSeq. Reads were demultiplexed and grouped by UMI with MIGEC, and clonotypes were assembled and quantified with MiTCR. Only TCR cDNA sequences supported by at least two reads were kept to exclude erroneous sequences. The tcR package was used for downstream repertoire analysis, and clonotypes were matched between fractions using CDR3 nucleotide sequence together with V segment. Antigen specificity was annotated against VDJdb with VDJmatch, allowing one amino acid substitution in CDR3.

The receptor was derived from a man aged 50-60 years who received an inactivated influenza vaccine. Donor details come from another sample of the same person, matched by shared clones. The chain uses TRBV9 and TRBJ1-2, with the D gene not clear enough to name. Sequencing used CD4+ T cells sorted from PBMCs, obtained roughly 12 days after vaccination. The encoded CDR3 is CASSVVAASNYGYTF. The base sequence is TGTGCCAGCAGCGTAGTAGCAGCCAGTAACTATGGCTACACCTTC.